This passage covers 30 T cell receptor beta chains from one sample sequenced in a study of CD8 T cells in ankylosing spondylitis. Overall study results and limits: Ankylosing spondylitis blood appeared to be characterized by a TCR beta motif of under 10 highly homologous variants.

TCRdb reprocessed the 5' RACE reads via MiXCR and lists one record per CDR3 protein. The sample consists of about 540,000 distinct CDR3 sequences, approximately 12% of them appearing once. No cognate antigen is known for these TCRs. Input material: blood, either unsorted or a sorted T cell fraction (not recorded which). The receptors shown here come from a male donor with ankylosing spondylitis.

On this clonotype: The junction departs from the called germline gene at one end, perhaps through a read error. The chain joins TRBV7-2 to TRBJ2-3; TRBD2 aligns across 9 bases. Germline values: CDR1 SGHTA, CDR2 FQGNSA. The CDR3 consists of 16 residues. The CDR3 sequence: CASSSGLAPSTNTQYF. DNA of the CDR3: TGTGCCAGCAGCTCCGGACTAGCGCCTAGCACAAATACGCAGTATTTT.

The rearrangement uses TRBV28 and TRBJ2-1; 12 bases map to TRBD2. The J segment lost 3 bases and the V segment lost 2 bases, leaving 8 bases of the junction unmatched. The CDR3 has 18 residues. Germline lookup yields CDR1 MDHEN and CDR2 SYDVKM. The CDR3 loop reads CASSLGTSGRPGYNEQFF. Written as DNA, the CDR3 is TGTGCCAGCAGTTTAGGGACTAGCGGGCGGCCCGGCTACAATGAGCAGTTCTTC.

Regarding this clonotype: A clone one base away is much larger, so this may be a read error. The CDR3 region is CPSSGSGRADTQYF. The CDR3 nucleotides read TGCCCCAGCAGTGGGAGCGGGAGGGCAGATACGCAGTATTTT. The chain employs TRBV10-1 and TRBJ2-3, with 10 positions matching TRBD2. There are 14 residues in the CDR3. The germline CDR1 and CDR2 sequences are WNHNN and SYGVQD (reference sequence).

The chain joins TRBV5-1 to TRBJ2-7; 9 positions match TRBD2. Germline V gives CDR1 SGHRS, CDR2 YFSETQ. V lost 3 bases, J lost 5 bases, and 6 bases stayed unmatched. The CDR3 loop spans 14 amino acids. CDR3 loop: CASSSGTSSNEQYV. Here the CDR3 DNA reads TGCGCCAGCAGCTCAGGGACTAGCAGCAACGAGCAGTACGTC.

This clonotype came up many times. The chain employs TRBV20-1 and TRBJ2-2; D remains ambiguous. Trimming took off 3 bases at V and 1 base at J, with 15 bases between the two ends. The CDR3 contains 16 residues. CDR1 is DFQATT and CDR2 is SNEGSKA in the germline V gene (reference sequence). Here the CDR3 DNA reads TGCAGTGCTAGGCCCCGCGGCCGTGGGAACACCGGGGAGCTGTTTTTT. This codes for CSARPRGRGNTGELFF.

This clonotype was seen repeatedly, ten times or more. This sequence joins TRBV5-1 and TRBJ2-3; 9 bases agree with TRBD1. The CDR3 runs 16 residues. CDR1 and CDR2 (germline): SGHRS, YFSETQ. The ends lost 1 base at V and 3 bases at J; junction bases unmatched: 6. The chain's CDR3 is CASSLRTGGQTDTQYF. The CDR3, as DNA: TGCGCCAGCAGCTTGCGAACAGGGGGCCAGACAGATACGCAGTATTTT.

This clonotype was counted only a few times. The chain couples TRBV11-2 to TRBJ2-2; D remains unclear. The CDR3 loop spans 12 amino acids. Trimming cost V 4 bases and J 8 bases, with 8 bases left between them. From germline, CDR1 is SGHAT and CDR2 FQNNGV. The CDR3 sequence: CASSSRLGELFF. The CDR3 coding sequence is TGTGCCAGCAGCTCCCGTTTGGGGGAGCTGTTTTTT.

The chain uses TRBV7-2 and TRBJ1-4, with unresolved D. The CDR3 sequence is 16 residues long. V was trimmed by 6 bases and J by 0 bases, leaving 14 bases between them. The germline gives CDR1 SGHTA, CDR2 FQGNSA. The DNA of the CDR3 is TGTGCCAGCAGACCCGCGTGGGGAGCAACTAATGAAAAACTGTTTTTT. This gives the protein CASRPAWGATNEKLFF.

Many counts were recorded for this clonotype. The chain couples TRBV4-2 to TRBJ2-2; a weak D match, TRBD2 (5 bases). Germline CDR1 is LGHNA and CDR2 is YNFKEQ. Trimming stripped 4 bases from V and 6 bases from J, with 18 bases between. The CDR3 runs 16 residues. CDR3 DNA: TGTGCCAGCAGCCTCACGGCCGGGATGAGGTCCGGGGAGCTGTTTTTT. Amino acid sequence: CASSLTAGMRSGELFF.

The chain recombines TRBV7-8 with TRBJ2-5; 12 bases fit TRBD2. Germline V gene data show CDR1 as SGHVS and CDR2 as FQNEAQ. The CDR3 covers 18 residues. Trimming at V came to 0 bases and at J to 7 bases, leaving 12 bases not matched to a gene. CDR3 sequence (DNA): TGTGCCAGCAGCTTAGCACTTAGACTAGCGGGAGTATCGGGGACCCAGTACTTC. This codes for CASSLALRLAGVSGTQYF.

This clonotype was recorded many times. This chain uses TRBV4-2 with TRBJ1-1; the match to TRBD1 covers 11 bases. The CDR3 loop spans 14 amino acids. The V segment lost 5 bases and the J segment 6 bases; nucleotides outside the gene matches: 5. CDR1 is LGHNA, CDR2 YNFKEQ, per germline. As DNA, the CDR3 is TGTGCCAGCAGCGGCCGGGACAGGGGGGCTGAAGCTTTCTTT. Encoded protein: CASSGRDRGAEAFF.

This clonotype has at least ten counts. The chain joins TRBV29-1 to TRBJ2-7, with a weak D call TRBD1 (6 bases). CDR3 size: 12 residues. CDR1 SQVTM and CDR2 ANQGSEA come from the germline V gene. The V gene lost 7 bases and the J gene lost 4 bases, with 14 bases spanning the gap. The CDR3 nucleotides read TGCAGCGACCCGGGACAACCTTACGAGCAGTACGTC. The encoded protein is CSDPGQPYEQYV.

This chain links TRBV20-1 with TRBJ1-2; D is possibly TRBD1 (6 bases). The CDR3 consists of 12 residues. Trimming pared 5 bases from V and 2 bases from J, leaving 9 bases between. Germline CDR1 DFQATT, CDR2 SNEGSKA (reference sequence). The CDR3 spells CSAPTGNYGYTF. The CDR3 DNA reads TGCAGTGCTCCCACAGGGAACTATGGCTACACCTTC.

This clonotype was detected a few times. The V and J genes are TRBV18 and TRBJ2-7, with D perhaps TRBD2 (6 bases). The germline V gene has CDR1 KGHSH and CDR2 LQKENI. V was shortened by 5 bases and J by 5 bases, with 10 bases between the two germline ends. CDR3 length: 12 residues. The CDR3 DNA follows: TGTGCCAGCTCAGGAGGGTTTCACGAGCAGTACTTC. It yields the protein CASSGGFHEQYF. The variable domain in full, with the rest retrieved from reference TRBV18 and TRBJ2-7, is NAGVMQNPRHLVRRRGQEARLRCSPMKGHSHVYWYRQLPEEGLKFMVYLQKENIIDESGMPKERFSAEFPKEGPSILRIQQVVRGDSAAYFCASSGGFHEQYFGPGTRLTVT.

The chain has TRBV7-9 and TRBJ2-2; D is possibly TRBD2 (5 bases). Germline lookup yields CDR1 SEHNR and CDR2 FQNEAQ (reference sequence). V lost 2 bases to trimming and J lost 4 bases, with 11 bases between them. The CDR3 contains 15 residues. The CDR3 region has the DNA TGTGCCAGCAGCTTACCGCAGAGCGGCACCGGGGAGCTGTTTTTT. Residues: CASSLPQSGTGELFF.

This chain joins TRBV5-1 and TRBJ2-5, with unresolved D. From germline, CDR1 is SGHRS and CDR2 YFSETQ. V was cut by 0 bases and J by 4 bases, with 13 bases left in between. This CDR3 contains 15 residues. This chain's CDR3 is CASSLDSKGIETQYF. The DNA for the CDR3 is TGCGCCAGCAGCTTGGACTCCAAAGGGATAGAGACCCAGTACTTC.

Notes on this clonotype: The CDR3 carries no conserved terminal phenylalanine or tryptophan, so it likely arises from a read error. The J gene is TRBJ1-2, the V gene TRBV11-2, with 7 bases identical to TRBD1. Trimming took 5 bases from V and 3 from J; bases not matched to a gene: 9. The CDR3 runs 15 residues. In germline, CDR1 is SGHAT, CDR2 FQNNGV. CDR3 sequence: CASSKKPTGDYGYTY. The CDR3 DNA follows: TGTGCCAGCAGCAAGAAACCAACAGGGGACTATGGCTACACCTAC.

The chain couples TRBV2 to TRBJ1-1; D perhaps matches TRBD1 (5 bases). With 6 bases removed from V and 8 bases from J, the gap between germline ends came to 16 bases. The CDR3 has 13 amino acids. Germline assignment: CDR1 SNHLY and CDR2 FYNNEI. The CDR3 DNA follows: TGTGCCAGCAGGCCCTTCGCGGGGGTCGAAGCTTTCTTT. Its translation: CASRPFAGVEAFF.

This rearrangement joins TRBV11-2 to TRBJ1-4, with a tentative D call TRBD1 (6 bases). CDR3 length equals 14 residues. Germline CDR1 is SGHAT and CDR2 is FQNNGV. The V gene lost 7 bases and the J gene lost 4 bases, with 13 bases spanning the gap. CDR3 loop: CASTSRGSNEKLFF. CDR3 nucleotide sequence: TGTGCCAGCACTTCGAGGGGGAGTAATGAAAAACTGTTTTTT. Variable domain in full (rest from reference TRBV11-2 and TRBJ1-4): EAGVAQSPRYKIIEKRQSVAFWCNPISGHATLYWYQQILGQGPKLLIQFQNNGVVDDSQLPKDRFSAERLKGVDSTLKIQPAKLEDSAVYLCASTSRGSNEKLFFGSGTQLSVL.

This clonotype has a handful of counts. The V and J genes are TRBV20-1 and TRBJ1-1, with 9 bases lining up with TRBD1. Germline-derived CDR1 and CDR2 are DFQATT and SNEGSKA (reference sequence). The CDR3 spans 12 residues. The V gene end was trimmed by 3 bases and the J gene end by 11 bases; junction bases not matched to a gene: 7. CDR3 bases: TGCAGTGCTAGGTTCACAGGGGGCTGGGCTTTCTTT. It specifies CSARFTGGWAFF.

The chain uses TRBV29-1 and TRBJ1-3; weak D call: TRBD1 (6 bases). The CDR3 extends over 16 amino acids. The ends were cut back, 5 bases at V and 1 base at J, with 18 bases in the middle. Germline V gene lookup returns CDR1 SQVTM and CDR2 ANQGSEA. The CDR3 coding sequence is TGCAGCGTTCTTGTAACGGGACACGCTTCTGGAAACACCATATATTTT. It specifies CSVLVTGHASGNTIYF.

This clonotype was picked up a small number of times. CDR3: CASSLPGTSEADTQYF. CDR3 sequence (DNA): TGTGCCAGCAGCCTTCCCGGGACTAGCGAAGCAGATACGCAGTATTTT. V gene TRBV3-1 combines with J gene TRBJ2-3; TRBD2 matches 10 bases. This CDR3 has 16 residues. Trimming cost V 4 bases and J 4 bases; bases outside gene matches: 8. Germline V gene sequence: CDR1 LGHDT, CDR2 YNNKEL (reference sequence).

The chain links TRBV4-2 to TRBJ2-3, with TRBD2 identical over 8 bases. The junction had 9 bases not matched to a gene; V was cut back by 0 bases and J by 4 bases. In germline, CDR1 is LGHNA, CDR2 YNFKEQ. The CDR3 spans 17 residues. The CDR3: CASSQDQTSGESDTQYF. The CDR3 DNA is TGTGCCAGCAGCCAAGATCAAACTAGCGGAGAATCAGATACGCAGTATTTT.

This clonotype was seen a few times. The chain recombines TRBV6-2 or TRBV6-3 with TRBJ1-2; D unresolved. The CDR3 extends over 11 amino acids. Germline-derived CDR1 and CDR2 are MNHEY and SVGEGT. Trimming pared 8 bases from V and 9 bases from J, leaving 13 bases between. The CDR3 loop reads CASATPRSYTF. The CDR3 DNA follows: TGTGCCAGCGCCACTCCGAGGAGCTACACCTTC.

A few counts support this clonotype. The gene calls are TRBV15 and TRBJ1-1, with no clear D. CDR3 length: 14 residues. Germline V gene lookup returns CDR1 LNHNV and CDR2 YYDKDF (reference sequence). V lost 4 bases and J 1 base, leaving 10 bases between the germline ends. CDR3 nucleotide sequence: TGTGCCACCAGCACCGAGACGGGGAACACTGAAGCTTTCTTT. Protein product: CATSTETGNTEAFF.

J is TRBJ1-1 and V is TRBV20-1, with D maybe TRBD1 (5 bases). Germline-derived CDR1 and CDR2 are DFQATT and SNEGSKA (reference sequence). The V gene lost 2 bases and the J gene lost 3 bases, with 10 bases spanning the gap. The length of the CDR3 is 13 residues. This CDR3 reads CSARPREDTEAFF. CDR3 coding DNA: TGCAGTGCTAGACCCAGGGAGGACACTGAAGCTTTCTTT.

This clonotype was seen repeatedly, ten times or more. The V and J genes are TRBV11-2 and TRBJ2-1; TRBD2 matches 10 bases. The junction had 8 bases not matched to a gene; V was cut back by 2 bases and J by 1 base. This CDR3 region has 18 residues. The germline V gene has CDR1 SGHAT and CDR2 FQNNGV. The CDR3 reads CASSLRTSGMSSYNEQFF. The CDR3 nucleotides read TGTGCCAGCAGCTTACGGACTAGCGGAATGTCTTCCTACAATGAGCAGTTCTTC.

The sample holds a few counts of this clonotype. This chain links TRBV15 with TRBJ2-7, with 12 bases identical to TRBD2. CDR1 and CDR2 from the germline V gene are LNHNV and YYDKDF (reference sequence). J lost 7 bases, V lost 1 base, and 5 bases had no gene match. The length of the CDR3 is 15 residues. This CDR3 reads CATSRGTSGEREQYF. DNA of the CDR3: TGTGCCACCAGCAGAGGGACTAGCGGGGAGAGGGAGCAGTACTTC. The variable domain in full, completed from reference TRBV15 and TRBJ2-7, reads DAMVIQNPRYQVTQFGKPVTLSCSQTLNHNVMYWYQQKSSQAPKLLFHYYDKDFNNEADTPDNFQSRRPNTSFCFLDIRSPGLGDTAMYLCATSRGTSGEREQYFGPGTRLTVT.

This clonotype was counted a few times. Here the CDR3 reads CATSDLRAGIETQYF. The CDR3 bases are TGTGCCACCAGTGATTTGCGGGCAGGTATTGAGACCCAGTACTTC. The chain combines TRBV24-1 with TRBJ2-5; D is ambiguous. This CDR3 region has 15 residues. Trimming took 0 bases from V and 5 from J, leaving 12 bases between them. Per the germline V gene, CDR1 is KGHDR and CDR2 is SFDVKD.

This rearrangement joins TRBV12-3 or TRBV12-4 to TRBJ2-7; 7 positions agree with TRBD1. The J segment lost 3 bases and the V segment lost 5 bases, leaving 10 bases of the junction unmatched. The CDR3 loop spans 15 amino acids. CDR3 coding DNA: TGTGCCAGCAGTCGCGTACGGGACAGCTACTACGAGCAGTACTTC. It yields the protein CASSRVRDSYYEQYF.